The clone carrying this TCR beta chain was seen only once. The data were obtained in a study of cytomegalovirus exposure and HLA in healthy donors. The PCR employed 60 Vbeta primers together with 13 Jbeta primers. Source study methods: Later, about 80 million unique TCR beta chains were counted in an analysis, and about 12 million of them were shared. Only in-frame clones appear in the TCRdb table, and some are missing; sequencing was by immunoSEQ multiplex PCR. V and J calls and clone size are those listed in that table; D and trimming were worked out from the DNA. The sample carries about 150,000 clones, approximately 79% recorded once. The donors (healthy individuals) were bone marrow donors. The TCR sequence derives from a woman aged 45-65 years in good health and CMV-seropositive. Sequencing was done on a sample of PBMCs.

The CDR3 bases are TGTGCCAGCAGTATGGACAGGGGGGTCAACTCCTACGAGCAGTACTTC. It is translated as CASSMDRGVNSYEQYF. This sequence joins TRBV27 and TRBJ2-7, with 10 bases that match TRBD1. The V gene's germline CDR1 is MNHEY and CDR2 SMNVEV (reference sequence). The junction had 7 bases not matched to a gene; V was cut back by 5 bases and J by 0 bases. The CDR3 spans 16 residues.